These T cell receptor beta chains were read from a single sample in a study of blood T cell repertoires in COVID-19. The assay was immunoSEQ multiplex PCR, and TCRdb's table has in-frame clones only and misses some. The table includes about 130,000 clones, roughly 88% detected once. The specimen was peripheral blood. The receptors were gathered from a human donor in a cohort sampled during active COVID-19. CDR3s include the opening cysteine and the closing phenylalanine or tryptophan. A D gene is named only where the DNA matches it firmly. Some rows mark clone size as missing; the rest say once, few, many or name a class of expanded clone.

abundance,d_gene,j_gene,v_gene,CDR3nt,CDR3aa
NA,NA,TRBJ2-1,TRBV7-2,TGTGCCAGCAGCCCGGACAGCAGCTCCTACAATGAGCAGTTCTTC,CASSPDSSSYNEQFF
once,TRBD1,TRBJ2-7,TRBV6-6,TGTGCCACAACCAAGGGGGCTTCCTACGAGCAGTACTTC,CATTKGASYEQYF
NA,NA,TRBJ2-7,TRBV19,TGTGCCAGTACTAGGACAGCCTACGAGCAGTACTTC,CASTRTAYEQYF
NA,NA,TRBJ2-5,TRBV6-6,TGTGCCAGCAGTCCCCGGGGGGCCCTAGAGACCCAGTACTTC,CASSPRGALETQYF
NA,TRBD1,TRBJ1-5,TRBV28,TGTGCCAGCAGTGGACAGGGGGGGTATCAGCCCCAGCATTTT,CASSGQGGYQPQHF
few,TRBD2,TRBJ2-1,TRBV7-9,TGTGCCAGCAGCGGACTAGCGGGATCCAATGAGCAGTTCTTC,CASSGLAGSNEQFF
NA,TRBD2,TRBJ2-2,TRBV18,TGTGCCAGCTCACCAATACTAGCGGGAGTATCGGCTGGCACCGGGGAGCTGTTTTTT,CASSPILAGVSAGTGELFF
NA,NA,TRBJ2-7,TRBV18,TGTGCCAGCTCACCAGATACAGGAACTCCCTACGAGCAGTACTTC,CASSPDTGTPYEQYF
NA,NA,TRBJ2-5,TRBV6-1,TGTGCCAGCAGTGAAGCGGGAGGCTGGGAGACCCAGTACTTC,CASSEAGGWETQYF
NA,NA,TRBJ2-7,TRBV28,TGTGCCAGCAGTTTACTCTCCTACGAGCAGTACTTC,CASSLLSYEQYF
NA,NA,TRBJ2-3,TRBV20-1,TGCAGTGCTAGTCCAGCTTCTAGCCATCTGGGCACAGATACGCAGTATTTT,CSASPASSHLGTDTQYF
NA,TRBD2,TRBJ2-3,TRBV7-9,TGTGCCAGCAGCTCTACAATACCCCGGGGACTAGATGCAGATACGCAGTATTTT,CASSSTIPRGLDADTQYF
NA,NA,TRBJ1-1,TRBV15,TGTGCCACCAGCAACGGGGATATGAACACTGAAGCTTTCTTT,CATSNGDMNTEAFF
NA,NA,TRBJ2-7,TRBV5-1,TGCGCCAGCAGATCCGCGAGTTACGAGCAGTACTTC,CASRSASYEQYF
NA,NA,TRBJ1-2,TRBV9,TGTGCCAGCAGCGCGACAGCTCATGGCTACACCTTC,CASSATAHGYTF
once,TRBD1,TRBJ1-5,TRBV2,TGTGCCAGCAGTGAAGGGACAGGCGAATTCACTGACGCCCAGCATTTT,CASSEGTGEFTDAQHF
NA,NA,TRBJ2-3,TRBV6-6,TGTGCCAGCAACTTTTTAGGGGGTTGGGTAGCAGATACGCAGTATTTT,CASNFLGGWVADTQYF
NA,NA,TRBJ1-1,TRBV28,TGTGCCAGCAGTACCCCAGGGCTTAACACTGAAGCTTTCTTT,CASSTPGLNTEAFF
NA,NA,TRBJ2-7,TRBV5-1,TGCGCCAGCAGCTTCGAAGGGAGGCTAGGTTACTTC,CASSFEGRLGYF
NA,NA,TRBJ2-7,TRBV7-9,TGTGCCAGCAGCTACGCTGGGAGCTCCTACGAGCAGTACTTC,CASSYAGSSYEQYF
NA,TRBD1,TRBJ1-6,TRBV2,TGTGCCAGCCTCTCGATACAGGGGACCTATAATTCACCCCTCCACTTT,CASLSIQGTYNSPLHF
NA,TRBD2,TRBJ2-3,TRBV5-1,TGCGCCAGCAAGACTAGCGGGCACGTCACAGATACGCAGTATTTT,CASKTSGHVTDTQYF
once,NA,TRBJ2-1,TRBV5-1,TGCGCCAGCAGCACCCGGCCAGGGAATGAGCAGTTCTTC,CASSTRPGNEQFF
few,TRBD1,TRBJ2-1,TRBV19,TGTGCCAGTAGTAGTCCCTCTACACAGGGGTATAGTGAGCAGTTCTTC,CASSSPSTQGYSEQFF
few,TRBD1,TRBJ2-7,TRBV28,TGTGCCAGCAGCGACAGGGACTCCTACGAGCAGTACTTC,CASSDRDSYEQYF
once,TRBD2,TRBJ2-5,TRBV18,TGTGCCAGCTCAACGGGACTATCACAAGAGACCCAGTACTTC,CASSTGLSQETQYF
NA,NA,TRBJ1-2,TRBV12-3/TRBV12-4,TGTGCCAGCAGTTTGGACAGCAACTATGGCTACACCTTC,CASSLDSNYGYTF
NA,NA,TRBJ1-2,TRBV2,TGTGCCAGCAGTGAAGCTCAGAGGGGCTACACCTTC,CASSEAQRGYTF
NA,TRBD1,TRBJ2-2,TRBV6-5,TGTGCCAGCAGTTCCACCGGGACAGGGGACACCGGGGAGCTGTTTTTT,CASSSTGTGDTGELFF
NA,TRBD2,TRBJ2-5,TRBV19,TGTGCCAGTAGTATAGCCCGGGGGGGGACCCAGTACTTC,CASSIARGGTQYF
NA,NA,TRBJ2-7,TRBV5-8,TGTGCCAGCAGCTTAGGAGCGACGTCGTTCGAGCAGTACTTC,CASSLGATSFEQYF
NA,NA,TRBJ2-7,TRBV6-2/TRBV6-3,TGTGCCAGCAGTTCGGAAACGTGGCAGGGGGGTCACGAGCAGTACTTC,CASSSETWQGGHEQYF
NA,TRBD1,TRBJ1-4,TRBV6-5,TGTGCCACGGGGGAGACAGGGCTCGGAAAACTGTTTTTT,CATGETGLGKLFF
NA,NA,TRBJ1-6,TRBV2,TGTGCGGAGACCCAGGGTCCCTATTCACCCCTCCACTTT,CAETQGPYSPLHF
NA,NA,TRBJ2-7,TRBV19,TGTGCCAGTAGTAACCCCTACTCTGACTACGAGCAGTACTTC,CASSNPYSDYEQYF
NA,TRBD2,TRBJ2-5,TRBV5-1,TGCGCCAGCAGCTTGCTAGCGGGACCCCAAGAGACCCAGTACTTC,CASSLLAGPQETQYF
NA,TRBD2,TRBJ2-7,TRBV3-1/TRBV3-2,TGTGCCAGCAGCACTAGCGGGGGTGACCCTTACGAGCAGTACTTC,CASSTSGGDPYEQYF
NA,NA,TRBJ1-1,TRBV18,TGTGCCAGCTCACCCGGGGGGCTTGGAGAAGCTTTCTTT,CASSPGGLGEAFF
once,TRBD1,TRBJ2-6,TRBV5-1,TGCGCCAGCAGCTTGGATTTCGACAGGGGAAATACTGGGGCCAACGTCCTGACTTTC,CASSLDFDRGNTGANVLTF
NA,TRBD1,TRBJ1-5,TRBV6-2/TRBV6-3,TGTGCCAGCAGTACCCCGGGACAGGGGAGTTCCGGCAATCAGCCCCAGCATTTT,CASSTPGQGSSGNQPQHF
NA,NA,TRBJ1-5,TRBV11-2,TGTGCCAGCAGCTTAGGGAGTGTCAATCAGCCCCAGCATTTT,CASSLGSVNQPQHF
once,NA,TRBJ1-4,TRBV5-1,TGCGCCAGCAGCAGGGGGACACCTTCAACTAATGAAAAACTGTTTTTT,CASSRGTPSTNEKLFF
NA,TRBD2,TRBJ2-1,TRBV18,TGTGCCAGCTCACCCCTAGCGGCAGCCTACAATGAGCAGTTCTTC,CASSPLAAAYNEQFF
NA,NA,TRBJ1-6,TRBV19,TGTGCCAGTAGTATGCAGGGGTGGAATTCACCCCTCCACTTT,CASSMQGWNSPLHF
NA,TRBD1,TRBJ2-5,TRBV6-5,TGTGCCAGCAGCTACAATGGACAGGGGTCGGAGACCCAGTACTTC,CASSYNGQGSETQYF
NA,NA,TRBJ2-5,TRBV7-9,TGTGCCAGCAGCTTAAGGCAGGGCCGAGAGACCCAGTACTTC,CASSLRQGRETQYF
NA,NA,TRBJ2-7,TRBV19,TGTGCCAGTAGTCAAAGGGGCGCGGGGTCCTCCTACGAGCAGTACTTC,CASSQRGAGSSYEQYF
NA,TRBD2,TRBJ2-6,TRBV30,TGTGCCTGGAAGGGGCGGGAGGAGGCTGGGGCCAACGTCCTGACTTTC,CAWKGREEAGANVLTF
NA,TRBD1,TRBJ1-5,TRBV10-3,TGTGCCATCAGTGAGGGGCAGGGGGCTGGTCGTGGCAATCAGCCCCAGCATTTT,CAISEGQGAGRGNQPQHF
NA,TRBD1,TRBJ1-6,TRBV3-1/TRBV3-2,TGTGCCAGCAGCCAAGCCCTGACAGGGGGATCACCCCTCCACTTT,CASSQALTGGSPLHF
NA,NA,TRBJ2-7,TRBV28,TGTGCCAGCAGTTTCAGTCCGTTCTCCTACGAGCAGTACTTC,CASSFSPFSYEQYF
NA,NA,TRBJ2-7,TRBV28,TGTGCCAGCAGTTTATCCTACACCGGGGGGTACTTC,CASSLSYTGGYF
NA,TRBD1,TRBJ2-7,TRBV11-2,TGTGCCAGCAGCTGGGGGGGACAGGGGAACTACGAGCAGTACTTC,CASSWGGQGNYEQYF